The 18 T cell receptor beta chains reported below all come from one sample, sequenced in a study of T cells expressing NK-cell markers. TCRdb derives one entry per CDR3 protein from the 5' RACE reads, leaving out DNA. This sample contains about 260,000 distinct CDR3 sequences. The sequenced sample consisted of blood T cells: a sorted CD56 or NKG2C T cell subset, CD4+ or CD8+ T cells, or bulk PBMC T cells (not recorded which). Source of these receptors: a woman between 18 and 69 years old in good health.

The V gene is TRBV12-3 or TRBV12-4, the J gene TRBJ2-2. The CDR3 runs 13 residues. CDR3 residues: CASSRVNTGELFF.

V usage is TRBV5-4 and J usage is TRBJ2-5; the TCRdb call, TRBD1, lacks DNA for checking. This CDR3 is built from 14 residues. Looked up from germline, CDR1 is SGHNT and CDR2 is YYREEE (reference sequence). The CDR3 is CASSLGGTQETQYF.

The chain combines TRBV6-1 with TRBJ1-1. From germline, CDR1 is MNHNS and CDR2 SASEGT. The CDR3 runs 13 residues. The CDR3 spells CASSGQRNTEAFF.

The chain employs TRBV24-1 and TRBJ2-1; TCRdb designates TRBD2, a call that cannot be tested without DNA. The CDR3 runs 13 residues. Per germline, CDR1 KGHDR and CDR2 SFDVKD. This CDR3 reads CATSATRGNEQFF.

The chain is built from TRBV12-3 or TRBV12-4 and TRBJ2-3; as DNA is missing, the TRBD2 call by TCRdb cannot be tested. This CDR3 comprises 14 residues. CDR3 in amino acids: CASSQRRSTDTQYF.

The CDR3 sequence: CASSGRWGADTIYF. The J gene is TRBJ1-3, the V gene TRBV6-1. The CDR3 covers 14 residues. Germline CDR1 MNHNS, CDR2 SASEGT.

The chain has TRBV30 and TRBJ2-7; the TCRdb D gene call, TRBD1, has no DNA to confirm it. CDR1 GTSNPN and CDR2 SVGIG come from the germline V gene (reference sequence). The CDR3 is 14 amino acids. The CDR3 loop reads CAWSGGTGGLEQYF.

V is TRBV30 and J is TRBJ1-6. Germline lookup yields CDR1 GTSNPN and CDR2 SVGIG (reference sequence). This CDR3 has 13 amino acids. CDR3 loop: CAWRSRPNSPLHF.

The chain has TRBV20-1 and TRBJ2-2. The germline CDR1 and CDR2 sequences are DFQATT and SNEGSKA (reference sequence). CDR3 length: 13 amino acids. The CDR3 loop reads CSAREREPGELFF.

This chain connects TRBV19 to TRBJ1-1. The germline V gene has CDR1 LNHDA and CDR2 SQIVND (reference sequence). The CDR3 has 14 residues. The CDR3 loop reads CASSIRSLGGEAFF.

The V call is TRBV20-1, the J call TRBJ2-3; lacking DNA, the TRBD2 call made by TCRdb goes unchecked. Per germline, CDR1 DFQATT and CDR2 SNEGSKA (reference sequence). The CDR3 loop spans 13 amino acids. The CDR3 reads CSAAGEGHDTQYF.

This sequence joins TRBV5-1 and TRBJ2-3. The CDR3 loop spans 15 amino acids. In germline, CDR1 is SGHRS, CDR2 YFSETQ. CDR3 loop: CASSSDFFSTDTQYF.

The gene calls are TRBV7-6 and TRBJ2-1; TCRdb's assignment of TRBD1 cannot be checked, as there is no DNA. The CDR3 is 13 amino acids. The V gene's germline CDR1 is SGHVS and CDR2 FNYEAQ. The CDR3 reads CASSTQGNHEQFF.

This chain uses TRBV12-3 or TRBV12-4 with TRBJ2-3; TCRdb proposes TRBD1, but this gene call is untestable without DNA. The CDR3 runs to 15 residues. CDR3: CASSLGTGGKNTQYF.

The CDR3 loop is CASSMGGIPYEQYF. The gene calls are TRBV19 and TRBJ2-7; with no DNA, the TCRdb D assignment of TRBD1 cannot be verified. Germline-derived CDR1 and CDR2 are LNHDA and SQIVND (reference sequence). CDR3 length equals 14 residues.

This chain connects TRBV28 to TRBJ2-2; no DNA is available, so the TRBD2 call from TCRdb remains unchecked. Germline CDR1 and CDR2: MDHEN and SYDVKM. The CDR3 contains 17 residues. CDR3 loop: CASSPGLAPPNTGELFF.

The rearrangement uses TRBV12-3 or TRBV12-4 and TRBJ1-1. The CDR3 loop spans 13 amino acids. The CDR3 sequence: CASSFFRNTEAFF.

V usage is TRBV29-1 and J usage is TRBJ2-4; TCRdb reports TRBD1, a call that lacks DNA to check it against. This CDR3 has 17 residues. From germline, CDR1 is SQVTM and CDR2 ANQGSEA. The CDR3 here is CSVFGGTGELAKNIQYF.